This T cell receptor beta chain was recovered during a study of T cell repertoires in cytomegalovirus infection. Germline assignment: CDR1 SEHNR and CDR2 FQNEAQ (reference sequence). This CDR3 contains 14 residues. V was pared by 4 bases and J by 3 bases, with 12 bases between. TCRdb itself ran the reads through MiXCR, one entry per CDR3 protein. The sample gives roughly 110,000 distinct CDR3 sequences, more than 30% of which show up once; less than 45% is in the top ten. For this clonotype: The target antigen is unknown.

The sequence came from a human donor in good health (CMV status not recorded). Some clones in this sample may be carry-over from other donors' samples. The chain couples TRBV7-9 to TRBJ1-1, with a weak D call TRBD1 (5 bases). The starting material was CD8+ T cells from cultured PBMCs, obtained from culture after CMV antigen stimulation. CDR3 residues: CASSSGTPDTEAFF. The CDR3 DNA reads TGTGCCAGCAGCTCCGGGACTCCGGACACTGAAGCTTTCTTT.